These 23 T cell receptor beta chains share one sample of origin, sequenced in a study of shared clonotypes between healthy human individuals. CD45RO-negative, CCR7-positively selected cells formed the naive CD8 fraction, excluding terminally differentiated effector memory CD45RA+ cells. Assay: immunoSEQ multiplex PCR; the TCRdb copy retains only in-frame clones and omits some. Here the sample spans hundreds of thousands of clones, approximately 95% being singletons. The sequencing input was naive CD8+ T cells sorted from blood. Receptors were obtained from a woman in her twenties or thirties in good health.

For this clone: At the DNA level, this CDR3 is encoded by other sequences in the same sample as well. CDR3 in DNA: TGTGCCAGCAGCGTCGGGAGGAGCTCCTACAATGAGCAGTTCTTC. This codes for CASSVGRSSYNEQFF. The chain links TRBV9 to TRBJ2-1, with 7 bases that match TRBD2. This CDR3 spans 15 amino acids. With 2 bases clipped from V and 0 bases from J, the junction kept 2 bases outside the gene matches. Germline CDR1 reads SGDLS; CDR2 reads YYNGEE.

The V gene is TRBV7-2, the J gene TRBJ2-3; 11 positions match TRBD2. The CDR3 extends over 17 amino acids. Per germline, CDR1 SGHTA and CDR2 FQGNSA. The trim removed 5 bases at V and 2 bases at J, leaving 9 bases unmatched. The CDR3 bases are TGTGCCAGCAGCCCCTATCTAGCGGGGGGTTACACAGATACGCAGTATTTT. Protein sequence: CASSPYLAGGYTDTQYF.

CDR3 sequence: CASLGSSLNQPQHF. Here the CDR3 DNA reads TGTGCCAGTCTGGGGTCTAGCCTCAATCAGCCCCAGCATTTT. The chain carries TRBV6-1 and TRBJ1-5; D not certain. V was shortened by 9 bases and J by 3 bases, with 15 bases between the two germline ends. This CDR3 spans 14 amino acids. In germline, CDR1 is MNHNS, CDR2 SASEGT.

The rearrangement joins TRBV27 to TRBJ2-4; 10 bases fit TRBD1. The CDR3 covers 16 residues. CDR1 is MNHEY, CDR2 SMNVEV, per germline (reference sequence). V lost 4 bases and J lost 10; bases outside the gene matches: 13. The DNA for the CDR3 is TGTGCCAGCAGTTCAGAACCGGGACAGGGGTCTTGGATTCAGTACTTC. Amino acids: CASSSEPGQGSWIQYF.

This chain uses TRBV4-2 with TRBJ2-2; 7 bases map to TRBD1. Germline CDR1 reads LGHNA; CDR2 reads YNFKEQ. The CDR3 totals 18 residues. The V gene end was trimmed by 1 base and the J gene end by 0 bases; junction bases not matched to a gene: 8. CDR3 sequence (DNA): TGTGCCAGCAGCCAAGGCCACAGGGGACCCACGAACACCGGGGAGCTGTTTTTT. Its protein product is CASSQGHRGPTNTGELFF.

The rearrangement uses TRBV28 and TRBJ1-2, with D possibly TRBD1 on 6 matching bases. Per the germline V gene, CDR1 is MDHEN and CDR2 is SYDVKM. The CDR3 extends over 12 amino acids. V was cut by 6 bases and J by 11 bases, with 16 bases left in between. CDR3 sequence (DNA): TGTGCCAGCAGCTGGACAGCCCTGGGGTACACCTTC. It translates to CASSWTALGYTF.

The gene calls are TRBV27 and TRBJ2-7, with 10 bases lining up with TRBD1. Germline CDR1 and CDR2: MNHEY and SMNVEV (reference sequence). Trimming removed 3 bases from V and 4 bases from J; junction bases left unmatched: 9. This CDR3 is built from 16 residues. The CDR3 region has the DNA TGTGCCAGCAGTTTTGGGCCGGGACAGGGGCTATACGAGCAGTACTTC. Translating gives CASSFGPGQGLYEQYF.

This chain uses TRBV2 with TRBJ2-3; 14 nucleotides line up with TRBD2. V trimming: 11 bases; J trimming: 3 bases; junction bases outside the gene matches: 16. The CDR3 runs 18 residues. Germline V gene data show CDR1 as SNHLY and CDR2 as FYNNEI. In DNA form, the CDR3 reads TGTGCCGGAAAAGGGAGACTAGCGGGAGGGCCCGGGACAGATACGCAGTATTTT. Protein sequence: CAGKGRLAGGPGTDTQYF.

J is TRBJ1-2 and V is TRBV9; unclear D gene. Germline V gives CDR1 SGDLS, CDR2 YYNGEE. V was trimmed by 3 bases and J by 8 bases, leaving 5 bases between them. This CDR3 has 10 residues. In DNA form, the CDR3 reads TGTGCCAGCAGCGGGAGAGGCTACACCTTC. Residues: CASSGRGYTF. The variable domain in full, completed from reference TRBV9 and TRBJ1-2, reads DSGVTQTPKHLITATGQRVTLRCSPRSGDLSVYWYQQSLDQGLQFLIQYYNGEERAKGNILERFSAQQFPDLHSELNLSSLELGDSALYFCASSGRGYTFGSGTRLTVV.

The V call is TRBV30, the J call TRBJ1-3; 10 positions agree with TRBD1. This CDR3 spans 14 amino acids. The J segment lost 1 base and the V segment lost 7 bases, leaving 4 bases of the junction unmatched. The germline V gene encodes CDR1 GTSNPN and CDR2 SVGIG (reference sequence). CDR3 loop: CALDRGVSGNTIYF. The CDR3, as DNA: TGTGCCTTGGACAGGGGGGTTTCTGGAAACACCATATATTTT.

The chain links TRBV10-3 to TRBJ1-5; TRBD1 matches 7 bases. This CDR3 spans 15 amino acids. The V gene end was trimmed by 5 bases and the J gene end by 1 base; junction bases not matched to a gene: 5. Germline V gene data show CDR1 as ENHRY and CDR2 as SYGVKD. DNA of the CDR3: TGTGCCATCAGTCGGACAGGCCTGAGCAATCAGCCCCAGCATTTT. Translation gives CAISRTGLSNQPQHF.

V usage is TRBV19 and J usage is TRBJ2-1, with 10 bases identical to TRBD2. V shed 5 bases, J shed 5 bases, and the junction held 6 bases outside the gene matches. The germline V gene has CDR1 LNHDA and CDR2 SQIVND (reference sequence). The CDR3 length is 15 residues. CDR3 in DNA: TGTGCCAGTAGTTGGACTAGCGGAAGCAACAATGAGCAGTTCTTC. Translated, it gives CASSWTSGSNNEQFF.

This sequence joins TRBV28 and TRBJ1-1; D gene ambiguous. The germline V gene has CDR1 MDHEN and CDR2 SYDVKM. V was pared by 5 bases and J by 0 bases, with 13 bases between. This CDR3 has 15 amino acids. CDR3 region: CASSPAVWMNTEAFF. The CDR3 DNA sequence: TGTGCCAGCAGTCCCGCGGTATGGATGAACACTGAAGCTTTCTTT.

The chain links TRBV10-2 to TRBJ2-7; D is perhaps TRBD2 (6 bases). Germline V lookup: CDR1 WSHSY, CDR2 SAAADI. CDR3 size: 13 residues. The V gene lost 6 bases and the J gene lost 9 bases, with 18 bases spanning the gap. CDR3 in DNA: TGCGCCAGCAGGGGCGGGGATGGAATCCGGCAGTACTTC. This translates into CASRGGDGIRQYF.

Worth noting for this clone: The same CDR3 also results from other DNA sequences found in this sample. The chain carries TRBV2 and TRBJ2-7; D is uncertain. Germline V gene data show CDR1 as SNHLY and CDR2 as FYNNEI. This CDR3 contains 10 residues. Trimming stripped 7 bases from V and 6 bases from J, with 7 bases between. CDR3 coding DNA: TGTGCCAGCAAGGGTGTCGAGCAGTACTTC. Translation: CASKGVEQYF.

This chain connects TRBV28 to TRBJ2-1, with D perhaps TRBD2 (6 bases). The CDR3 sequence is 15 residues long. Looked up from germline, CDR1 is MDHEN and CDR2 is SYDVKM. The V and J ends lost 3 bases and 5 bases respectively, with 14 bases between them. DNA of the CDR3: TGTGCCAGCAGTTTTTTGCCGGGAGTCCACAATGAGCAGTTCTTC. Translated, it gives CASSFLPGVHNEQFF.

The chain recombines TRBV7-8 with TRBJ2-7; possibly TRBD1 for D (6 bases). The germline V gene has CDR1 SGHVS and CDR2 FQNEAQ. This CDR3 is 13 amino acids long. V lost 3 bases to trimming and J lost 2 bases, with 8 bases between them. Here the CDR3 reads CASSFDRTYEQYF. CDR3 sequence (DNA): TGTGCCAGCAGCTTCGACAGGACCTACGAGCAGTACTTC.

J is TRBJ2-7 and V is TRBV7-8, with D possibly TRBD1 on 5 matching bases. From germline, CDR1 is SGHVS and CDR2 FQNEAQ. V dropped 1 base and J dropped 7 bases, with 14 bases sitting between them. CDR3 size: 14 residues. CDR3 DNA sequence: TGTGCCAGCAGCTTAGAAGTAGGGGTGGGTGAGCAGTACTTC. Translation: CASSLEVGVGEQYF.

The chain uses TRBV10-2 and TRBJ2-7, with D possibly being TRBD2 (5 bases). With 2 bases removed from V and 2 bases from J, the gap between germline ends came to 7 bases. This CDR3 spans 13 amino acids. Germline V gene sequence: CDR1 WSHSY, CDR2 SAAADI. The CDR3 bases are TGCGCCAGCAGTGAGAACGGGGCCTACGAGCAGTACTTC. Its translation: CASSENGAYEQYF.

The V gene is TRBV28, the J gene TRBJ1-4, with 12 bases that match TRBD1. J was trimmed by 10 bases and V by 1 base; bases with no gene match: 7. This CDR3 region has 16 residues. The germline gives CDR1 MDHEN, CDR2 SYDVKM. This CDR3 is CASSLSAGTGGIKLFF. CDR3 in DNA: TGTGCCAGCAGTTTATCGGCCGGGACAGGGGGCATAAAACTGTTTTTT.

The chain combines TRBV6-5 with TRBJ1-2; TRBD1 agrees at 8 bases. The trim removed 5 bases at V and 8 bases at J, leaving 10 bases unmatched. The CDR3 loop spans 14 amino acids. The germline V gene has CDR1 MNHEY and CDR2 SVGAGI. CDR3 region: CASSPQGQVGGYTF. CDR3 nucleotide sequence: TGTGCCAGCAGTCCACAGGGACAGGTTGGCGGCTACACCTTC.

The genes are TRBV5-1 and TRBJ2-1; weak D call: TRBD2 (5 bases). V was clipped by 0 bases and J by 6 bases, with 13 bases between them. The CDR3 runs 15 residues. CDR1 and CDR2 from the germline V gene are SGHRS and YFSETQ. The CDR3 sequence is CASSLGASWSNEQFF. CDR3 nucleotides: TGCGCCAGCAGCTTGGGGGCTAGCTGGTCCAATGAGCAGTTCTTC.

The genes are TRBV12-5 and TRBJ2-1, with D unclear. Per the germline V gene, CDR1 is LGHNT and CDR2 is FRNRAP. The CDR3 sequence is 10 residues long. V lost 2 bases, J lost 12 bases, and 5 bases lay in between. The CDR3 here is CASGLHGQFF. As DNA, the CDR3 is TGTGCTAGTGGTTTGCACGGGCAGTTCTTC.